This T cell receptor beta chain is drawn from a study of blood T cell repertoires in COVID-19. The data were produced by immunoSEQ multiplex PCR, yet TCRdb's version contains in-frame clones alone and is incomplete. This sample carries around 150,000 clones, approximately 84% of them seen once, and the ten largest clones take 22%. In the case of this clone: The same CDR3 can be traced to other DNA sequences in this sample.

The CDR3 spans 14 residues. V dropped 0 bases and J dropped 0 bases, with 5 bases sitting between them. The V gene's germline CDR1 is MNHEY and CDR2 SMNVEV (reference sequence). The sequenced material came from peripheral blood. The V gene is TRBV27, the J gene TRBJ1-1; D is undetermined. The sequence was obtained from a woman older than 75 with acute or convalescent COVID-19. The CDR3 region has the DNA TGTGCCAGCAGTTTATCCCGTATGAACACTGAAGCTTTCTTT. This codes for CASSLSRMNTEAFF.